The next 5 T cell receptor beta chains were all read from a single sample in a study of blood T cell repertoires in COVID-19. TCRdb's table, derived via immunoSEQ multiplex PCR, lists solely in-frame clones and lacks some. Of 200,000 to 300,000 clones detected, around 88% appear once; the ten largest clones hold approximately 1.4%. The specimen sequenced was peripheral blood. Receptors originate from a man older than 75 with acute or convalescent COVID-19.

The chain carries TRBV7-2 and TRBJ2-5; 8 nucleotides agree with TRBD2. V shed 2 bases and J 3 bases; nucleotides not matched to a gene: 5. Germline CDR1 reads SGHTA; CDR2 reads FQGNSA. The CDR3 runs to 15 residues. As DNA, the CDR3 is TGTGCCAGCAGCTTACACCTAGCGGGCAAAGAGACCCAGTACTTC. Translation: CASSLHLAGKETQYF.

V is TRBV18 and J is TRBJ2-1, with a possible D match to TRBD2 (5 bases). This CDR3 comprises 15 residues. Trimming stripped 4 bases from V and 4 bases from J, with 14 bases between. The V gene's germline CDR1 is KGHSH and CDR2 LQKENI. CDR3 bases: TGTGCCAGCTCACTGAGGACTCAGGCTTACAATGAGCAGTTCTTC. The encoded protein is CASSLRTQAYNEQFF.

The V and J genes are TRBV28 and TRBJ1-6; no reliable D call. The CDR3 has 14 residues. Germline CDR1 reads MDHEN; CDR2 reads SYDVKM. Trimming shortened V by 7 bases and J by 7 bases, and 14 bases separated the two germline ends. The CDR3, as DNA: TGTGCCAGCATTTCCGGGAGTAAGAATTCACCCCTCCACTTT. Translation: CASISGSKNSPLHF.

The chain links TRBV5-1 to TRBJ1-5; 9 positions agree with TRBD1. The germline V gene has CDR1 SGHRS and CDR2 YFSETQ. V was clipped by 4 bases and J by 5 bases; unmatched bases: 7. CDR3 length: 15 amino acids. CDR3 in amino acids: CASSPGQGTDQPQHF. The CDR3 DNA reads as TGCGCCAGCAGCCCCGGACAGGGGACCGATCAGCCCCAGCATTTT.

V gene TRBV5-4 combines with J gene TRBJ1-1, with D perhaps TRBD1 (6 bases). The CDR3 spans 13 residues. CDR1 is SGHNT, CDR2 YYREEE, per germline (reference sequence). Trimming cost V 4 bases and J 3 bases, with 10 bases left between them. The CDR3 here is CASSRDTHTEAFF. The CDR3 bases are TGTGCCAGCAGCAGGGACACTCACACTGAAGCTTTCTTT. Full variable domain (remainder filled in from reference TRBV5-4 and TRBJ1-1): ETGVTQSPTHLIKTRGQQVTLRCSSQSGHNTVSWYQQALGQGPQFIFQYYREEENGRGNFPPRFSGLQFPNYSSELNVNALELDDSALYLCASSRDTHTEAFFGQGTRLTVV.